The 17 T cell receptor beta chains listed next were all sequenced from one sample in a study of blood T cell repertoires in COVID-19. The method was immunoSEQ multiplex PCR; TCRdb's version includes in-frame clones alone and lacks a portion of them. The sample lists about 140,000 clones, 84% occurring once. The sample consisted of PBMCs or T cells enriched from blood (not recorded which). The receptors were sampled from a woman younger than 35 who had been exposed to COVID-19.

This clone has just one count. This CDR3 is CASSLTNTGELFF. CDR3 nucleotides: TGTGCCAGCAGTCTTACGAACACCGGGGAGCTGTTTTTT. This chain uses TRBV27 with TRBJ2-2; D is undetermined. The CDR3 runs 13 residues. Trimming took off 5 bases at V and 0 bases at J, with 4 bases between the two ends. Germline lookup yields CDR1 MNHEY and CDR2 SMNVEV (reference sequence).

This clone has just a few counts. J is TRBJ2-2 and V is TRBV11-2, with 12 positions matching TRBD2. The CDR3 spans 16 residues. Germline lookup yields CDR1 SGHAT and CDR2 FQNNGV. The trim removed 5 bases at V and 1 base at J, leaving 2 bases unmatched. CDR3 region: CASSQGLAGNTGELFF. The CDR3, as DNA: TGTGCCAGCAGCCAGGGACTAGCGGGGAACACCGGGGAGCTGTTTTTT. Supplemented by reference TRBV11-2 and TRBJ2-2, the full variable domain reads EAGVAQSPRYKIIEKRQSVAFWCNPISGHATLYWYQQILGQGPKLLIQFQNNGVVDDSQLPKDRFSAERLKGVDSTLKIQPAKLEDSAVYLCASSQGLAGNTGELFFGEGSRLTVL.

The J gene is TRBJ1-2, the V gene TRBV7-2; no clear D. The CDR3 spans 16 residues. Germline values: CDR1 SGHTA, CDR2 FQGNSA. V lost 5 bases and J lost 4, with 20 bases in between. The CDR3 nucleotides read TGTGCCAGCAGCCTAACGAGGGTCAGAGGCGCCTATGGCTACACCTTC. Translating gives CASSLTRVRGAYGYTF.

The chain joins TRBV3-1 (or the pseudogene TRBV3-2) to TRBJ1-2; D perhaps matches TRBD1 (5 bases). The CDR3 consists of 15 residues. With 0 bases removed from V and 8 bases from J, the gap between germline ends came to 16 bases. Germline CDR1 reads LGHDT; CDR2 reads YNNKEL (reference sequence). CDR3 region: CASSQDHVTVGGYTF. The CDR3 nucleotides read TGTGCCAGCAGCCAAGATCATGTGACAGTGGGAGGCTACACCTTC.

The chain recombines TRBV7-9 with TRBJ1-1; D not resolved. Trimming pared 0 bases from V and 2 bases from J, leaving 10 bases between. This CDR3 region has 15 residues. CDR1 is SEHNR, CDR2 FQNEAQ, per germline (reference sequence). Written as DNA, the CDR3 is TGTGCCAGCAGCTTAGCCCCAAGTAGCAACACTGAAGCTTTCTTT. It encodes CASSLAPSSNTEAFF.

V and J are TRBV15 and TRBJ2-7; 9 bases match TRBD2. V lost 0 bases, J lost 5 bases, and 8 bases stayed unmatched. The germline CDR1 and CDR2 sequences are LNHNV and YYDKDF (reference sequence). The CDR3 is 16 residues long. The CDR3: CATSRDAFGTSNEQYF. In DNA form, the CDR3 reads TGTGCCACCAGCAGAGACGCATTTGGGACTAGCAACGAGCAGTACTTC.

Of note for this clone: The same CDR3 also results from other DNA sequences found in this sample. The chain links TRBV18 to TRBJ2-1, with 8 nucleotides matching TRBD2. Germline-derived CDR1 and CDR2 are KGHSH and LQKENI. The CDR3 spans 16 residues. The J segment lost 0 bases and the V segment lost 1 base, leaving 2 bases of the junction unmatched. CDR3 amino acids: CASSPQSGSSYNEQFF. CDR3 nucleotide sequence: TGTGCCAGCTCACCACAAAGCGGGAGCTCCTACAATGAGCAGTTCTTC.

CDR3 in DNA: TGTGCCAGTAGTATGGGGCAGTACAATCAGCCCCAGCATTTT. The encoded protein is CASSMGQYNQPQHF. The V call is TRBV19, the J call TRBJ1-5, with TRBD1 as a possible D gene (5 bases). The CDR3 runs to 14 residues. Trimming removed 3 bases at V and 3 bases at J, with 9 bases between. Germline loops: CDR1 LNHDA, CDR2 SQIVND (reference sequence).

V and J are TRBV28 and TRBJ1-2; D remains unclear. Trimming took off 6 bases at V and 8 bases at J, with 10 bases between the two ends. This CDR3 contains 11 residues. CDR1 is MDHEN and CDR2 is SYDVKM in the germline V gene. This CDR3 is CASRTTGGYTF. In DNA form, the CDR3 reads TGTGCCAGCAGGACAACGGGGGGCTACACCTTC.

The J gene is TRBJ2-3, the V gene TRBV7-6, with 9 bases matching TRBD2. Germline V gene sequence: CDR1 SGHVS, CDR2 FNYEAQ. The ends lost 0 bases at V and 1 base at J; junction bases unmatched: 2. CDR3 length equals 16 residues. CDR3: CASSLAAGGGTDTQYF. DNA of the CDR3: TGTGCCAGCAGCTTAGCGGCGGGAGGGGGCACAGATACGCAGTATTTT.

The chain carries TRBV4-3 and TRBJ2-7; perhaps TRBD1 as D (5 bases). V lost 0 bases to trimming and J lost 12 bases, with 18 bases between them. CDR3 size: 14 residues. Germline CDR1 LGHNA, CDR2 YSLEER. The CDR3 DNA is TGCGCCAGCAGCCAAGAAAGGGGCAACCTCCATCCGTACTTC. Translating gives CASSQERGNLHPYF.

CDR3 sequence (DNA): TGTGCCAGCTCACCTATTAAGGGGGGGGTTGAGTACTTC. Translation: CASSPIKGGVEYF. The chain combines TRBV18 with TRBJ2-4; D possibly corresponds to TRBD2 (7 bases). This CDR3 comprises 13 residues. CDR1 and CDR2 (germline): KGHSH, LQKENI. With 3 bases removed from V and 14 bases from J, the gap between germline ends came to 17 bases.

The chain employs TRBV6-4 and TRBJ2-7, with TRBD1 as a possible D gene (6 bases). The CDR3 is 11 amino acids. Germline V gene data show CDR1 as MRHNA and CDR2 as SNTAGT. V lost 6 bases, J lost 11 bases, and 14 bases lay in between. Here the CDR3 reads CASSVRGMEYF. Written as DNA, the CDR3 is TGTGCCAGCAGCGTCAGGGGTATGGAGTACTTC.

This chain connects TRBV19 to TRBJ2-3; tentatively, D is TRBD1 (6 bases). Germline CDR1 reads LNHDA; CDR2 reads SQIVND (reference sequence). The CDR3 has 15 residues. The V and J ends lost 8 bases and 1 base respectively, with 16 bases between them. The CDR3 reads CASRQVGGGTDTQYF. In nucleotides, the CDR3 is TGTGCCAGTCGCCAAGTTGGGGGCGGCACAGATACGCAGTATTTT.

The genes are TRBV4-2 and TRBJ2-1, with TRBD1 as a possible D gene (5 bases). The CDR3 consists of 14 residues. V lost 2 bases and J 10 bases, leaving 15 bases between the germline ends. Germline CDR1 is LGHNA and CDR2 is YNFKEQ. CDR3 bases: TGTGCCAGCAGCCAAACTCCGGCGGCAGGGGAGCAGTTCTTC. Translating it yields CASSQTPAAGEQFF.

The chain joins TRBV4-2 to TRBJ2-1; 8 bases align to TRBD2. CDR3 length equals 15 residues. Per germline, CDR1 LGHNA and CDR2 YNFKEQ. V shed 1 base, J shed 1 base, and the junction held 0 bases outside the gene matches. For the CDR3, the DNA is TGTGCCAGCAGCCAAGCTAGCGGGTCCTACAATGAGCAGTTCTTC. Its protein product is CASSQASGSYNEQFF.

This clone came up once. V usage is TRBV7-9 and J usage is TRBJ1-3; D unresolved. V was cut by 1 base and J by 3 bases, with 4 bases left in between. Germline V gene sequence: CDR1 SEHNR, CDR2 FQNEAQ (reference sequence). The CDR3 sequence is 13 residues long. CDR3 bases: TGTGCCAGCAGCTTAGTGTATGGAAACACCATATATTTT. It encodes CASSLVYGNTIYF. Based on the CDR3 plus reference TRBV7-9 and TRBJ1-3, the full variable domain is DTGVSQNPRHKITKRGQNVTFRCDPISEHNRLYWYRQTLGQGPEFLTYFQNEAQLEKSRLLSDRFSAERPKGSFSTLEIQRTEQGDSAMYLCASSLVYGNTIYFGEGSWLTVV.